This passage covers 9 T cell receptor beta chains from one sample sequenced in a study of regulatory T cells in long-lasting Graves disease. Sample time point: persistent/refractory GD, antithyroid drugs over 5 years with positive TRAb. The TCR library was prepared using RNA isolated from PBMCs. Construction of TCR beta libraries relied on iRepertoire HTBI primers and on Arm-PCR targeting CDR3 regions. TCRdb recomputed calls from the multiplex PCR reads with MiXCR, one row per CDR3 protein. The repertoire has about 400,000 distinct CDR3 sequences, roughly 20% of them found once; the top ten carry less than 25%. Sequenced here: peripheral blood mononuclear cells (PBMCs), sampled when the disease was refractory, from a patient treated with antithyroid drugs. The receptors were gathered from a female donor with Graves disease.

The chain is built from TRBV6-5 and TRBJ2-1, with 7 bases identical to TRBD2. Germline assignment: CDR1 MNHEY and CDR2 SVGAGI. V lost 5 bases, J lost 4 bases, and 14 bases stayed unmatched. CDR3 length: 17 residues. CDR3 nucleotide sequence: TGTGCCAGCAGTAACTTCCCGGGCGGGAGCACGTACAATGAGCAGTTCTTC. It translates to CASSNFPGGSTYNEQFF.

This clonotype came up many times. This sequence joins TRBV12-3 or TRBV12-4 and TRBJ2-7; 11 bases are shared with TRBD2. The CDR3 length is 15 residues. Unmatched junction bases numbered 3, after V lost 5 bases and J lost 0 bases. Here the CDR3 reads CASSTSGSSSYEQYF. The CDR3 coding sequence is TGTGCCAGCAGTACTAGCGGGAGCAGCTCCTACGAGCAGTACTTC.

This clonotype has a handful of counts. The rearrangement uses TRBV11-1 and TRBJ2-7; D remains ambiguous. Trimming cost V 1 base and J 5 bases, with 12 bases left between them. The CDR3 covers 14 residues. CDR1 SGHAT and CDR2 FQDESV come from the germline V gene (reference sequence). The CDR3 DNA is TGTGCCAGCAGCTTAGACCTGCTACTAAACGAGCAGTACTTC. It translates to CASSLDLLLNEQYF.

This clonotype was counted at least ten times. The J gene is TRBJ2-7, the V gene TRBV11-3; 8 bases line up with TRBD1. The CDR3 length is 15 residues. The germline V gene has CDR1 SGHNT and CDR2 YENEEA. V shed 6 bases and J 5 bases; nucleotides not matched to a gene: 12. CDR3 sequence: CASRPPVTGDHEQYF. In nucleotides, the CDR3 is TGTGCCAGCAGGCCTCCCGTGACAGGGGACCACGAGCAGTACTTC.

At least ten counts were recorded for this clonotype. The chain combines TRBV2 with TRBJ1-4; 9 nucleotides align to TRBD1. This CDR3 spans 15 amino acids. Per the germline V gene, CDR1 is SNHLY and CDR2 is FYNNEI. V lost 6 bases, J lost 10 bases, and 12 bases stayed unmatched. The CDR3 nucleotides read TGTGCCAGCAGGGAAACCGGGACAGGGTTTGGAAAACTGTTTTTT. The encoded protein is CASRETGTGFGKLFF.

The CDR3 bases are TGTGCCAGCAGTGAAGAAGGGGGGGCGGATACGCAGTATTTT. Translating gives CASSEEGGADTQYF. The chain uses TRBV6-1 and TRBJ2-3, with TRBD2 as a possible D gene (7 bases). The CDR3 loop spans 14 amino acids. Germline V CDR1 and CDR2: MNHNS, SASEGT. The ends were cut back, 1 base at V and 6 bases at J, with 11 bases in the middle.

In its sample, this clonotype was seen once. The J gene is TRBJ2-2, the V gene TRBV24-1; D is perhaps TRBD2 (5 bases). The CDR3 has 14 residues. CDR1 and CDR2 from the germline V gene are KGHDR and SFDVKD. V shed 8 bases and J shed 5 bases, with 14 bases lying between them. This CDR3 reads CATTTGINTGELFF. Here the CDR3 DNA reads TGTGCCACCACGACGGGAATTAATACCGGGGAGCTGTTTTTT.

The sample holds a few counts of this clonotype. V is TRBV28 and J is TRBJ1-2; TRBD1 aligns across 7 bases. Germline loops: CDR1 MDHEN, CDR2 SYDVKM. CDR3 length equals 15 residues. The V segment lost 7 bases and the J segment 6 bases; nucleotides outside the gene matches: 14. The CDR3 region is CASTKQGREWDGYTF. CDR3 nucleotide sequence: TGTGCCAGCACTAAACAGGGGAGAGAATGGGATGGCTACACCTTC.

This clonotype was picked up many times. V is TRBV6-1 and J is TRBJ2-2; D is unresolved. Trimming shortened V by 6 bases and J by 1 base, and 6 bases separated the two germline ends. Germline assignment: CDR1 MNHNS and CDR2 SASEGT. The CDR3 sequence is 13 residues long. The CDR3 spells CASRAGNTGELFF. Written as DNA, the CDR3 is TGTGCCAGCAGAGCAGGGAACACCGGGGAGCTGTTTTTT.